What follows are 21 T cell receptor beta chains derived from one specimen sequenced in a study of blood T cell repertoires in COVID-19. TCRdb keeps only in-frame clones here, not all; method: immunoSEQ multiplex PCR. The data hold some 25,000 clones, with 80% to 85% observed a single time. What was sequenced was peripheral blood. The receptors were gathered from a man aged 65 to 85 with acute or convalescent COVID-19.

The J gene is TRBJ2-3, the V gene TRBV5-1; D unresolved. V was trimmed by 0 bases and J by 0 bases, leaving 5 bases between them. Looked up from germline, CDR1 is SGHRS and CDR2 is YFSETQ. The CDR3 spans 14 residues. The CDR3 DNA reads TGCGCCAGCAGCTTGGCAGATAGCACAGATACGCAGTATTTT. Its protein product is CASSLADSTDTQYF.

V usage is TRBV7-9 and J usage is TRBJ1-1; a possible D gene is TRBD1 (6 bases). The CDR3 has 15 residues. Germline-derived CDR1 and CDR2 are SEHNR and FQNEAQ (reference sequence). V lost 1 base and J 1 base, leaving 10 bases between the germline ends. The CDR3 loop reads CASSLGTVGNTEAFF. CDR3 sequence (DNA): TGTGCCAGCAGCTTAGGGACAGTGGGGAACACTGAAGCTTTCTTT.

As regards this clone: At one of its ends the junction is not consistent with the germline gene, which may arise from a read error. V is TRBV6-5 and J is TRBJ2-1; TRBD2 matches 8 bases. This CDR3 comprises 16 residues. The V gene's germline CDR1 is MNHEY and CDR2 SVGAGI. CDR3 loop: CASRYSGTRGSNEQFF. Here the CDR3 DNA reads TGTGCCAGCAGGTACTCCGGGACTAGAGGCAGCAATGAGCAGTTCTTC.

CDR3 loop: CATSRDTDTQYF. CDR3 in DNA: TGTGCCACCTCCCGGGACACAGATACGCAGTATTTT. The gene calls are TRBV24-1 and TRBJ2-3, with D maybe TRBD2 (5 bases). Germline CDR1 KGHDR, CDR2 SFDVKD. This CDR3 region has 12 residues. V lost 9 bases and J 2 bases, leaving 8 bases between the germline ends.

This chain links TRBV4-2 with TRBJ2-3; 8 bases map to TRBD2. The CDR3 consists of 17 residues. The germline CDR1 and CDR2 sequences are LGHNA and YNFKEQ. Unmatched junction bases numbered 8, after V lost 1 base and J lost 2 bases. The CDR3 here is CASSQAASGGDTDTQYF. The CDR3, as DNA: TGTGCCAGCAGCCAAGCGGCCAGCGGGGGTGACACAGATACGCAGTATTTT.

This clone appeared a few times. The genes are TRBV10-2 and TRBJ1-2; 8 bases agree with TRBD1. The germline V gene has CDR1 WSHSY and CDR2 SAAADI. CDR3 size: 13 residues. V lost 7 bases and J lost 6; bases outside the gene matches: 7. DNA of the CDR3: TGCGCCAGCACCTCGACAGGGGTTCATGGCTACACCTTC. This sequence encodes CASTSTGVHGYTF.

The chain links TRBV18 to TRBJ1-1; no clear D. This CDR3 contains 15 residues. Germline values: CDR1 KGHSH, CDR2 LQKENI. Trimming shortened V by 4 bases and J by 0 bases, and 12 bases separated the two germline ends. CDR3 region: CASSLHSGLNTEAFF. The CDR3 coding sequence is TGTGCCAGCTCACTCCATTCGGGGTTGAACACTGAAGCTTTCTTT. The full variable domain, in which reference TRBV18 and TRBJ1-1 provide the parts outside the CDR3, is NAGVMQNPRHLVRRRGQEARLRCSPMKGHSHVYWYRQLPEEGLKFMVYLQKENIIDESGMPKERFSAEFPKEGPSILRIQQVVRGDSAAYFCASSLHSGLNTEAFFGQGTRLTVV.

This clone was seen once. The chain employs TRBV7-9 and TRBJ2-5; D gene ambiguous. There are 15 residues in the CDR3. V lost 3 bases and J lost 5, with 16 bases in between. Germline CDR1 and CDR2: SEHNR and FQNEAQ (reference sequence). The CDR3 bases are TGTGCCAGCAGCTTCCTTCCGACCGAGGAGGAGACCCAGTACTTC. It encodes CASSFLPTEEETQYF.

This clone was detected a few times. The J gene is TRBJ2-3, the V gene TRBV13; 12 bases line up with TRBD2. Trimming took 5 bases from V and 0 from J; bases not matched to a gene: 6. Per germline, CDR1 PRHDT and CDR2 FYEKMQ (reference sequence). The CDR3 is made up of 17 amino acids. The CDR3 region is CASSLRTSGDSTDTQYF. The CDR3 nucleotides are TGTGCCAGCAGCCTCCGGACTAGCGGGGACAGCACAGATACGCAGTATTTT.

The rearrangement links TRBV5-6 to TRBJ1-1; TRBD1 matches at 7 bases. The CDR3 sequence is 14 residues long. Germline CDR1 is SGHDT and CDR2 is YYEEEE. With 0 bases clipped from V and 3 bases from J, the junction kept 2 bases outside the gene matches. The CDR3 protein is CASSLGRGYTEAFF. The CDR3 DNA reads as TGTGCCAGCAGCTTGGGCAGGGGGTACACTGAAGCTTTCTTT.

This sequence joins TRBV6-2 or TRBV6-3 and TRBJ1-1, with TRBD1 matching over 10 bases. This CDR3 has 16 residues. Germline-derived CDR1 and CDR2 are MNHEY and SVGEGT. V was clipped by 5 bases and J by 4 bases; unmatched bases: 10. The DNA of the CDR3 is TGTGCCAGCAGTCCCCGGGGACAGGGGTTCGGCACTGAAGCTTTCTTT. Translation gives CASSPRGQGFGTEAFF.

The V gene is TRBV7-2, the J gene TRBJ2-1, with 7 bases matching TRBD1. The CDR3 is made up of 16 amino acids. V was pared by 5 bases and J by 0 bases, with 7 bases of the junction left unmatched. CDR1 is SGHTA, CDR2 FQGNSA, per germline. CDR3 in amino acids: CASSIRQGSSYNEQFF. The CDR3 bases are TGTGCCAGCAGCATTCGACAGGGAAGCTCCTACAATGAGCAGTTCTTC. The entire variable domain, with the rest obtained from reference TRBV7-2 and TRBJ2-1, is as follows: GAGVSQSPSNKVTEKGKDVELRCDPISGHTALYWYRQSLGQGLEFLIYFQGNSAPDKSGLPSDRFSAERTGGSVSTLTIQRTQQEDSAVYLCASSIRQGSSYNEQFFGPGTRLTVL.

The rearrangement uses TRBV7-9 and TRBJ2-7; D possibly corresponds to TRBD1 (5 bases). V dropped 1 base and J dropped 6 bases, with 10 bases sitting between them. The germline V gene encodes CDR1 SEHNR and CDR2 FQNEAQ (reference sequence). The CDR3 covers 13 residues. DNA for the CDR3: TGTGCCAGCAGCTTAGGGTGGGGCCGCGAGCAGTACTTC. Protein: CASSLGWGREQYF.

This clone has a single count. The chain recombines TRBV5-6 with TRBJ1-2, with D tentatively TRBD1 (6 bases). Germline assignment: CDR1 SGHDT and CDR2 YYEEEE. CDR3 length: 14 amino acids. Trimming took 4 bases from V and 4 from J, leaving 14 bases between them. This chain's CDR3 is CASSRTDRAYGYTF. CDR3 coding DNA: TGTGCCAGCAGCAGGACAGATAGGGCCTATGGCTACACCTTC.

The CDR3 loop reads CASSPLDRRGGSYEQYF. CDR3 nucleotides: TGTGCCAGCTCACCACTCGATAGGCGGGGGGGATCCTACGAGCAGTACTTC. The rearrangement uses TRBV18 and TRBJ2-7; 9 bases are a match to TRBD2. Germline V CDR1 and CDR2: KGHSH, LQKENI. The CDR3 runs to 17 residues. Trimming cost V 1 base and J 1 base; bases outside gene matches: 8.

This clone turned up a few times. The DNA for the CDR3 is TGTGCCTGTCTGGGCGGGCGGGGCACAGATACGCAGTATTTT. The encoded protein is CACLGGRGTDTQYF. This chain joins TRBV30 and TRBJ2-3, with a weak D call TRBD2 (5 bases). CDR1 is GTSNPN, CDR2 SVGIG, per germline (reference sequence). With 6 bases removed from V and 1 base from J, the gap between germline ends came to 14 bases. The CDR3 is 14 residues long.

The J gene is TRBJ2-7, the V gene TRBV18; 9 bases are a match to TRBD2. Germline-derived CDR1 and CDR2 are KGHSH and LQKENI. The V segment lost 0 bases and the J segment 6 bases; nucleotides outside the gene matches: 3. The CDR3 runs 14 residues. Written as DNA, the CDR3 is TGTGCCAGCTCACCACCTAGCGGGAGTGGCGAGCAGTACTTC. Translation: CASSPPSGSGEQYF.

The chain uses TRBV11-2 and TRBJ2-5; TRBD2 matches at 12 bases. The CDR3 contains 19 residues. The V gene end was trimmed by 5 bases and the J gene end by 4 bases; junction bases not matched to a gene: 17. Germline V gene data show CDR1 as SGHAT and CDR2 as FQNNGV. CDR3 in DNA: TGTGCCAGCAGCACCGGAGGGGCTAGCGGGAGGGCCGGGGGAGAGACCCAGTACTTC. Translated: CASSTGGASGRAGGETQYF.

The table lists this clone with a count of one. The rearrangement uses TRBV2 and TRBJ2-5; 13 bases map to TRBD2. The CDR3 is 16 residues long. Germline CDR1 is SNHLY and CDR2 is FYNNEI. Germline trimming cut 6 bases from V and 1 base from J; bases unmatched to any gene: 5. The CDR3 DNA reads as TGTGCCAGCAGATTGACTAGCGGGGGGTCCCAAGAGACCCAGTACTTC. Translating it yields CASRLTSGGSQETQYF.

The genes are TRBV5-1 and TRBJ2-5, with 11 nucleotides matching TRBD1. CDR1 and CDR2 from the germline V gene are SGHRS and YFSETQ. V gave up 3 bases and J gave up 5 bases; unmatched junction bases: 3. The CDR3 sequence is 14 residues long. CDR3 nucleotide sequence: TGCGCCAGCAGCTGGACAGGGGGCTGGGAGACCCAGTACTTC. This encodes CASSWTGGWETQYF.

This rearrangement joins TRBV5-5 to TRBJ2-2; weak D call: TRBD2 (5 bases). The CDR3 length is 14 residues. The V gene's germline CDR1 is SGHKS and CDR2 YYEKEE (reference sequence). V lost 4 bases to trimming and J lost 1 base, with 8 bases between them. CDR3 sequence (DNA): TGTGCCAGCAGCCCGGACTTGAACACCGGGGAGCTGTTTTTT. Residues: CASSPDLNTGELFF.